In this sample, the clone carrying this TCR beta chain turned up once. Sample barcodes and UMIs were carried by the TCR alpha and TCR beta cDNA libraries that 5'RACE generated with constant-segment primers. One entry per CDR3 protein results from TCRdb running MiXCR on the 5' RACE reads. The sample shows approximately 480,000 distinct CDR3 sequences, 18% of them seen only once. The V end was cut by 4 bases, the J end by 6 bases, with 16 bases between. The CDR3 consists of 15 residues. In germline, CDR1 is SGHRS, CDR2 YFSETQ. This entry is derived from a study of T-cell memory formation after mild COVID-19.

The gene calls are TRBV5-1 and TRBJ2-2; TRBD2 might be the D (6 bases). Material: PBMCs or a T cell subset sorted from them (not recorded which). The receptor was isolated from an adult woman who had mild COVID-19 (a few samples of this study predate the infection). Cell type and time point are not known. CDR3 region: CASSPGTLWAGELFF. DNA of the CDR3: TGCGCCAGCAGCCCCGGGACTCTGTGGGCCGGGGAGCTGTTTTTT. Drawing the rest from reference TRBV5-1 and TRBJ2-2, the complete variable domain is KAGVTQTPRYLIKTRGQQVTLSCSPISGHRSVSWYQQTPGQGLQFLFEYFSETQRNKGNFPGRFSGRQFSNSRSEMNVSTLELGDSALYLCASSPGTLWAGELFFGEGSRLTVL.